This TCR beta chain was profiled in a study of OX40 agonist ivuxolimab in advanced cancers. Overall study context: The study reported partial responses in three patients: one hepatocellular carcinoma, two cutaneous melanoma.

The method was immunoSEQ multiplex PCR; TCRdb's version includes in-frame clones alone and lacks a portion of them. The table includes about 78,000 clones, around 94% detected once. Study outcomes and limitations: The study observed clonal expansion of CD4+ and CD8+ blood T cells by week 6 at 0.1 to 3.0 mg/kg.

Autoimmune disease history or systemic immunosuppression meant exclusion. Concerning this clone itself: What it binds is unknown.

In germline, CDR1 is SGHNT, CDR2 YENEEA. The CDR3 is made up of 17 amino acids. Trimming at V came to 5 bases and at J to 4 bases, leaving 14 bases not matched to a gene. The V and J genes are TRBV11-3 and TRBJ2-7; TRBD1 matches 10 bases. This TCR was sampled from an adult with an advanced solid tumor such as melanoma, head and neck, liver or kidney cancer. The sequences come from CD4+ or CD8+ T cells sorted from blood, collected in a trial of the OX40 agonist ivuxolimab. In nucleotides, the CDR3 is TGTGCCAGCAGCCCCGGGACAGGGGCCCGACTTTTTTACGAGCAGTACTTC. It is translated as CASSPGTGARLFYEQYF.